This TCR beta chain was found in a study of blood T cell repertoires in COVID-19. For the study at large: In each case, the material was cDNA or gDNA derived from T cells, B-cell-depleted T cells, or PBMCs.

In terms of age and location, participants ranged from roughly 18 to 90 years and lived in approximately 24 US areas. This table comes from immunoSEQ multiplex PCR, and its TCRdb copy is limited to in-frame clones, with some not included. The data contain 200,000 to 250,000 clones, about 86% of them singletons. Germline CDR1 is MNHEY and CDR2 is SMNVEV (reference sequence). The CDR3 consists of 17 residues. J lost 0 bases, V lost 5 bases, and 12 bases had no gene match. The J gene is TRBJ2-7, the V gene TRBV27; 8 nucleotides agree with TRBD2. Sequences were obtained from PBMCs or T cells enriched from blood (not recorded which). This receptor was obtained from a woman between 45 and 60 years old with acute COVID-19. CDR3 DNA sequence: TGTGCCAGCAGTCCCCTAGCGGGCCCCTCCCCCTCCTACGAGCAGTACTTC. Protein sequence: CASSPLAGPSPSYEQYF.